These 24 T cell receptor beta chains share one sample of origin, sequenced in a study of blood T cells in healthy people across ages. A second 7 to 11 cycle PCR used barcoded and J-beta primers. TCRdb re-derived calls from the 5' RACE reads in MiXCR, one entry per CDR3 protein. Of about 940,000 distinct CDR3 sequences listed, roughly 43% are singletons. Sequencing was performed on blood. All receptors derive from a man younger than 40 in good health.

The rearrangement links TRBV3-1 to TRBJ2-7; D uncertain. Germline CDR1 and CDR2: LGHDT and YNNKEL (reference sequence). V lost 4 bases and J 6 bases, leaving 16 bases between the germline ends. The CDR3 length is 14 residues. CDR3: CASSLGAYRGEQYF. CDR3 DNA: TGTGCCAGCAGCCTTGGCGCCTATCGTGGCGAGCAGTACTTC.

This sequence joins TRBV20-1 and TRBJ2-3, with D possibly called TRBD1 or TRBD2 (5 bases each). Germline V gives CDR1 DFQATT, CDR2 SNEGSKA (reference sequence). Trimming removed 1 base from V and 0 bases from J, with 11 bases in between. The CDR3 contains 15 residues. CDR3 protein: CSARAGTKSTDTQYF. In nucleotides, the CDR3 is TGCAGTGCTAGAGCCGGGACCAAAAGCACAGATACGCAGTATTTT.

The table lists this clonotype with a few counts. The genes are TRBV15 and TRBJ2-1, with TRBD1 as a possible D gene (5 bases). V lost 5 bases to trimming and J lost 8 bases, with 16 bases between them. The CDR3 totals 14 residues. Germline CDR1 LNHNV, CDR2 YYDKDF (reference sequence). This CDR3 is CATSSGIRSDEQFF. DNA of the CDR3: TGTGCCACCAGCTCAGGGATCAGGTCGGATGAGCAGTTCTTC.

The chain couples TRBV7-2 to TRBJ1-3; D unclear. V was clipped by 4 bases and J by 3 bases, with 10 bases between them. The CDR3 is made up of 14 amino acids. Germline V gene lookup returns CDR1 SGHTA and CDR2 FQGNSA. The CDR3 loop reads CASSWELDGNTIYF. The CDR3 DNA reads TGTGCCAGCAGCTGGGAGCTCGATGGAAACACCATATATTTT. Together with reference TRBV7-2 and TRBJ1-3, the CDR3 gives the full variable domain: GAGVSQSPSNKVTEKGKDVELRCDPISGHTALYWYRQSLGQGLEFLIYFQGNSAPDKSGLPSDRFSAERTGGSVSTLTIQRTQQEDSAVYLCASSWELDGNTIYFGEGSWLTVV.

The rearrangement joins TRBV7-2 to TRBJ2-7, with TRBD1 matching over 7 bases. Per the germline V gene, CDR1 is SGHTA and CDR2 is FQGNSA. CDR3 length equals 15 residues. The J segment lost 0 bases and the V segment lost 5 bases, leaving 7 bases of the junction unmatched. The CDR3 DNA is TGTGCCAGCAGCCTTAGACAGGGAGCCTCCTACGAGCAGTACTTC. This translates into CASSLRQGASYEQYF. Filled out from reference TRBV7-2 and TRBJ2-7, the complete variable domain reads GAGVSQSPSNKVTEKGKDVELRCDPISGHTALYWYRQSLGQGLEFLIYFQGNSAPDKSGLPSDRFSAERTGGSVSTLTIQRTQQEDSAVYLCASSLRQGASYEQYFGPGTRLTVT.

The chain recombines TRBV7-9 with TRBJ2-6; 8 positions agree with TRBD1. Looked up from germline, CDR1 is SEHNR and CDR2 is FQNEAQ (reference sequence). Trimming took 2 bases from V and 2 from J; bases not matched to a gene: 2. There are 16 residues in the CDR3. CDR3 nucleotide sequence: TGTGCCAGCAGCTTACTCAGGGGGCCTGGGGCCAACGTCCTGACTTTC. This codes for CASSLLRGPGANVLTF.

A few counts support this clonotype. This chain uses TRBV5-1 with TRBJ1-6, with D maybe TRBD1 (6 bases). Germline V CDR1 and CDR2: SGHRS, YFSETQ. Trimming removed 3 bases from V and 7 bases from J, with 14 bases in between. The CDR3 runs to 15 residues. Here the CDR3 DNA reads TGCGCCAGCAGCTCGGACGGACAGCCGAATTCACCCCTCCACTTT. Protein: CASSSDGQPNSPLHF. Full variable domain (rest looked up from reference TRBV5-1 and TRBJ1-6): KAGVTQTPRYLIKTRGQQVTLSCSPISGHRSVSWYQQTPGQGLQFLFEYFSETQRNKGNFPGRFSGRQFSNSRSEMNVSTLELGDSALYLCASSSDGQPNSPLHFGNGTRLTVT.

This clonotype was detected only a few times. The rearrangement joins TRBV7-2 to TRBJ1-6, with D unresolved. Trimming cost V 5 bases and J 9 bases, with 17 bases left between them. CDR1 SGHTA and CDR2 FQGNSA come from the germline V gene. The CDR3 has 15 amino acids. CDR3 DNA sequence: TGTGCCAGCAGCGCCGGGTTGTGGGATGCTTCACCCCTCCACTTT. It is translated as CASSAGLWDASPLHF.

This clonotype has just a few counts. The chain couples TRBV20-1 to TRBJ2-1, with TRBD2 identical over 10 bases. With 4 bases clipped from V and 5 bases from J, the junction kept 5 bases outside the gene matches. The CDR3 sequence is 14 residues long. The V gene's germline CDR1 is DFQATT and CDR2 SNEGSKA (reference sequence). The CDR3 region has the DNA TGCAGTGCTATAGCGGGGGGCGATGACAATGAGCAGTTCTTC. This codes for CSAIAGGDDNEQFF.

The rearrangement links TRBV7-2 to TRBJ1-2; possibly TRBD1 for D (6 bases). The CDR3 sequence is 16 residues long. Per germline, CDR1 SGHTA and CDR2 FQGNSA. V was cut by 5 bases and J by 0 bases, with 16 bases left in between. DNA of the CDR3: TGTGCCAGCAGCCCCAGGGGAGGGAGAGCTAACTATGGCTACACCTTC. Amino acids: CASSPRGGRANYGYTF.

This clonotype appeared a few times. The chain employs TRBV20-1 and TRBJ2-7; 8 nucleotides match TRBD1. The CDR3 sequence is 14 residues long. In germline, CDR1 is DFQATT, CDR2 SNEGSKA (reference sequence). Trimming cost V 6 bases and J 4 bases; bases outside gene matches: 11. This CDR3 reads CSAPPATGVYEQYF. The CDR3 bases are TGCAGTGCCCCTCCAGCGACAGGGGTGTACGAGCAGTACTTC.

The chain uses TRBV5-4 and TRBJ1-2; weak D call: TRBD1 (5 bases). Trimming stripped 0 bases from V and 2 bases from J, with 11 bases between. Germline CDR1 reads SGHNT; CDR2 reads YYREEE (reference sequence). The CDR3 loop spans 15 amino acids. Here the CDR3 DNA reads TGTGCCAGCAGCTTGGCCAGACAGCTCAACTATGGCTACACCTTC. Translation gives CASSLARQLNYGYTF.

There are a few counts of this clonotype. The rearrangement links TRBV7-3 to TRBJ2-1, with a possible D match to TRBD2 (5 bases). The CDR3 is 14 residues long. Trimming removed 5 bases at V and 8 bases at J, with 16 bases between. The germline gives CDR1 SGHTA, CDR2 FQGTGA. DNA of the CDR3: TGTGCCAGCAGCCCCGAGGGTCTAGCCGATGAGCAGTTCTTC. Protein: CASSPEGLADEQFF.

This clonotype was picked up a small number of times. The CDR3 region has the DNA TGTGCTAGCGCTACAGGTGACTCCTACAATGAGCAGTTCTTC. Translating it yields CASATGDSYNEQFF. The chain has TRBV7-7 and TRBJ2-1; possibly TRBD1 or TRBD2 for D (5 bases each). The CDR3 loop spans 14 amino acids. Germline V gives CDR1 SSHAT, CDR2 FNYEAQ (reference sequence). Full variable domain (outside the CDR3, taken from reference TRBV7-7 and TRBJ2-1): GAGVSQSPRYKVTKRGQDVTLRCDPISSHATLYWYQQALGQGPEFLTYFNYEAQPDKSGLPSDRFSAERPEGSISTLTIQRTEQRDSAMYRCASATGDSYNEQFFGPGTRLTVL.

This clonotype was counted between two and nine times. This chain connects TRBV2 to TRBJ2-3; D gene unclear. This CDR3 is built from 14 residues. V lost 7 bases to trimming and J lost 5 bases, with 16 bases between them. The germline V gene encodes CDR1 SNHLY and CDR2 FYNNEI. The CDR3 protein is CASIGGSLRDTQYF. In DNA form, the CDR3 reads TGTGCCAGCATCGGTGGAAGCCTACGAGATACGCAGTATTTT.

This clonotype was seen a few times. The gene calls are TRBV4-1 and TRBJ2-7, with a weak D call TRBD1 (5 bases). The CDR3 sequence is 13 residues long. From germline, CDR1 is MGHRA and CDR2 YSYEKL. Trimming took off 4 bases at V and 6 bases at J, with 13 bases between the two ends. CDR3 sequence reads: CASSLPRQGEQYF. As DNA, the CDR3 is TGCGCCAGCAGCCTGCCCAGGCAGGGCGAGCAGTACTTC.

This clonotype was seen at least ten times. The chain has TRBV28 and TRBJ2-1; the match to TRBD2 covers 8 bases. V lost 5 bases and J lost 0; bases outside the gene matches: 3. Germline loops: CDR1 MDHEN, CDR2 SYDVKM. The CDR3 is 15 residues long. CDR3 nucleotides: TGTGCCAGCAGTCGTCGGGGGGGCTCCTACAATGAGCAGTTCTTC. Translating it yields CASSRRGGSYNEQFF.

The genes are TRBV13 and TRBJ2-1, with D tentatively TRBD2 (5 bases). The germline V gene has CDR1 PRHDT and CDR2 FYEKMQ (reference sequence). CDR3 size: 16 residues. The V gene lost 1 base and the J gene lost 0 bases, with 10 bases spanning the gap. Written as DNA, the CDR3 is TGTGCCAGCAGCTTAGCGGGAAGGAGCTCCTACAATGAGCAGTTCTTC. Amino acids: CASSLAGRSSYNEQFF. The complete variable domain, with remaining parts taken from reference TRBV13 and TRBJ2-1, reads AAGVIQSPRHLIKEKRETATLKCYPIPRHDTVYWYQQGPGQDPQFLISFYEKMQSDKGSIPDRFSAQQFSDYHSELNMSSLELGDSALYFCASSLAGRSSYNEQFFGPGTRLTVL.

The chain employs TRBV29-1 and TRBJ2-7; 11 bases line up with TRBD2. J was trimmed by 0 bases and V by 5 bases; bases with no gene match: 3. This CDR3 has 14 residues. Germline V gene data show CDR1 as SQVTM and CDR2 as ANQGSEA. The CDR3 reads CSVFGTSGSYEQYF. The CDR3 DNA sequence: TGCAGCGTTTTCGGGACTAGCGGCTCCTACGAGCAGTACTTC.

The chain links TRBV7-2 to TRBJ1-4; D not resolved. CDR1 is SGHTA, CDR2 FQGNSA, per germline. Trimming removed 1 base from V and 0 bases from J, with 9 bases in between. CDR3 length equals 16 residues. CDR3 region: CASSLGTATTNEKLFF. In DNA form, the CDR3 reads TGTGCCAGCAGCTTAGGGACGGCTACAACTAATGAAAAACTGTTTTTT.

The chain employs TRBV7-9 and TRBJ2-5, with D hard to call. The CDR3 runs to 11 residues. Germline assignment: CDR1 SEHNR and CDR2 FQNEAQ (reference sequence). The V end was cut by 4 bases, the J end by 11 bases, with 11 bases between. The chain's CDR3 is CASSSAAEQYF. CDR3 DNA: TGTGCCAGCAGCTCTGCCGCAGAGCAGTACTTC.

The chain joins TRBV7-2 to TRBJ2-4; D is unclear. The V gene's germline CDR1 is SGHTA and CDR2 FQGNSA. Deletions cut 1 base from V and 3 bases from J, with 16 bases between. The CDR3 is 17 residues long. CDR3 nucleotides: TGTGCCAGCAGCTTAGGGACCTACGCACTGGGCAAAAACATTCAGTACTTC. As protein: CASSLGTYALGKNIQYF.

The CDR3 spells CASSKSTGGTYEQYF. The DNA for the CDR3 is TGTGCCAGCAGCAAAAGCACAGGGGGAACCTACGAGCAGTACTTC. This rearrangement joins TRBV21-1 to TRBJ2-7; TRBD1, the D gene given by the table, was not confirmed from the DNA. TRBV21-1 is recorded as a pseudogene. This CDR3 contains 15 residues.

V is TRBV12-3 or TRBV12-4 and J is TRBJ2-4, with D possibly matching TRBD1 (5 bases). The assigned J gene may be wrong: the sequence end matches TRBJ2-7 better. The CDR3 spans 14 residues. The CDR3 loop is CASSLRQTSGEQYF. In DNA form, the CDR3 reads TGTGCCAGCAGTTTAAGACAGACATCTGGCGAGCAGTACTTC.